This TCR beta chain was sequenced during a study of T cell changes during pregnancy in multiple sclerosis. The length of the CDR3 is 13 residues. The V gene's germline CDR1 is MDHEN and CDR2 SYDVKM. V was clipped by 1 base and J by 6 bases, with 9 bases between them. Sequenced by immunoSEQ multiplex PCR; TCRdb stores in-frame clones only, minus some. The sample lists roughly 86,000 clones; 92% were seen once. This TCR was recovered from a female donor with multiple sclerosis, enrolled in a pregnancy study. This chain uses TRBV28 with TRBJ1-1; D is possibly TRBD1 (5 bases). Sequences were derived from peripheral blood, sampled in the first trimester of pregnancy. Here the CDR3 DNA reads TGTGCCAGCAGTTTATCAGGGCCGCCTGAAGCTTTCTTT. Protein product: CASSLSGPPEAFF. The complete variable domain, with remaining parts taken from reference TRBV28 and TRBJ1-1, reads DVKVTQSSRYLVKRTGEKVFLECVQDMDHENMFWYRQDPGLGLRLIYFSYDVKMKEKGDIPEGYSVSREKKERFSLILESASTNQTSMYLCASSLSGPPEAFFGQGTRLTVV.